This T cell receptor beta chain was recorded in a study of T-cell memory formation after mild COVID-19. Findings and caveats of the study: Pre-infection memory harbored some responding clones, suggesting cross-reactive memory joined.

This clonotype has more than one count but fewer than ten. The target antigen is unknown. TCRdb fed the 5' RACE reads into MiXCR, producing one record per CDR3 protein. In the table there are around 100,000 distinct CDR3 sequences, 11% of which are singletons. The CDR3 runs to 13 residues. Trimming removed 6 bases from V and 8 bases from J; junction bases left unmatched: 6. Germline CDR1 SQVTM, CDR2 ANQGSEA. Sequenced sample: PBMCs or a T cell subset sorted from them (not recorded which). This chain uses TRBV29-1 with TRBJ2-1, with 11 nucleotides matching TRBD1. The sequence was obtained from a man between 18 and 29 years old who had mild COVID-19 (a few samples of this study predate the infection). Cell type and time point are not known. CDR3 protein: CSVDRGHLDEQFF. The CDR3 DNA reads as TGCAGCGTGGACAGGGGGCATTTGGATGAGCAGTTCTTC.